These 21 T cell receptor beta chains were sequenced from one sample in a study of blood T cell repertoires in COVID-19. The protocol was immunoSEQ multiplex PCR, while the TCRdb copy is restricted to in-frame clones and leaves out a portion. The sample lists under 90,000 clones, 75% to 85% seen once, with 40% to 45% in the top ten. Sequenced material: peripheral blood. Receptor source: a man older than 75 with acute or convalescent COVID-19.

This sequence joins TRBV18 and TRBJ2-1; D perhaps matches TRBD2 (6 bases). This CDR3 is built from 16 residues. Trimming shortened V by 4 bases and J by 1 base, and 14 bases separated the two germline ends. Looked up from germline, CDR1 is KGHSH and CDR2 is LQKENI. The CDR3 spells CASSLQGTSSYNEQFF. CDR3 nucleotide sequence: TGTGCCAGCTCACTCCAAGGGACTTCATCCTACAATGAGCAGTTCTTC.

This clone was seen only once. This rearrangement joins TRBV6-2 or TRBV6-3 to TRBJ2-7; 7 positions match TRBD1. The V and J ends lost 2 bases and 0 bases, in that order; junction bases with no gene match: 7. The CDR3 is made up of 16 amino acids. Germline V gene sequence: CDR1 MNHEY, CDR2 SVGEGT. In DNA, the CDR3 is TGTGCCAGCAGTTACCCCTCGGGACAGATCTCCTACGAGCAGTACTTC. Its translation is CASSYPSGQISYEQYF.

This clone was seen a single time. The chain employs TRBV6-6 and TRBJ1-1; TRBD1 might be the D (5 bases). CDR3 length: 14 amino acids. Trimming pared 5 bases from V and 4 bases from J, leaving 14 bases between. Germline CDR1 MNHNY, CDR2 SVGAGI (reference sequence). CDR3 in amino acids: CASSPGHSGTEAFF. The CDR3 region has the DNA TGTGCCAGCAGTCCCGGACACTCCGGCACTGAAGCTTTCTTT.

This chain joins TRBV3-1 (or the pseudogene TRBV3-2) and TRBJ1-2, with D hard to call. The V gene lost 1 base and the J gene lost 8 bases, with 14 bases spanning the gap. Germline V gives CDR1 LGHDT, CDR2 YNNKEL (reference sequence). The CDR3 consists of 14 residues. CDR3: CASSQGGGIQGYTF. CDR3 DNA: TGTGCCAGCAGCCAAGGTGGCGGCATCCAGGGCTACACCTTC.

The rearrangement joins TRBV24-1 to TRBJ2-7; 9 bases fit TRBD1. Trimming cost V 9 bases and J 6 bases; bases outside gene matches: 11. CDR3 length: 14 residues. Germline V lookup: CDR1 KGHDR, CDR2 SFDVKD. CDR3 in DNA: TGTGCCACCTCCGCCGGACAGGGGACCTCCGAGCAGTACTTC. Amino acids: CATSAGQGTSEQYF.

This clone showed up just once. The gene calls are TRBV6-2 or TRBV6-3 and TRBJ2-7; TRBD2 agrees at 12 bases. The CDR3 runs to 19 residues. Germline V CDR1 and CDR2: MNHEY, SVGEGT. The J segment lost 2 bases and the V segment lost 4 bases, leaving 15 bases of the junction unmatched. The CDR3 nucleotides are TGTGCCAGCAGTTCACCGCCGGGACTAGCGGGTACACCTCCCTACGAGCAGTACTTC. It is translated as CASSSPPGLAGTPPYEQYF.

The chain combines TRBV28 with TRBJ1-1; D not certain. This CDR3 spans 11 amino acids. Per germline, CDR1 MDHEN and CDR2 SYDVKM. The V gene lost 6 bases and the J gene lost 6 bases, with 8 bases spanning the gap. The CDR3 coding sequence is TGTGCCAGCAGAACTTACTCTGAAGCTTTCTTT. It translates to CASRTYSEAFF.

This rearrangement joins TRBV5-4 to TRBJ2-1; 12 positions match TRBD2. Germline V gives CDR1 SGHNT, CDR2 YYREEE (reference sequence). V shed 0 bases, J shed 5 bases, and the junction held 0 bases outside the gene matches. The CDR3 spans 15 residues. The CDR3 DNA is TGTGCCAGCAGCTTGGGACTAGCGGGGGACAATGAGCAGTTCTTC. Translated: CASSLGLAGDNEQFF.

V gene TRBV6-6 combines with J gene TRBJ2-5, with 9 bases that match TRBD2. CDR3 length equals 16 residues. The germline V gene encodes CDR1 MNHNY and CDR2 SVGAGI (reference sequence). J was trimmed by 0 bases and V by 7 bases; bases with no gene match: 9. The CDR3 nucleotides read TGTGCCAGCACTTCGGGAGCGGGAGGTTACCAAGAGACCCAGTACTTC. Translating gives CASTSGAGGYQETQYF.

This sequence joins TRBV25-1 and TRBJ2-7; TRBD1 matches at 8 bases. Trimming removed 5 bases from V and 2 bases from J; junction bases left unmatched: 5. Germline V gene sequence: CDR1 MGHDK, CDR2 SYGVNS. The CDR3 runs to 14 residues. Here the CDR3 reads CASSPGTGAYEQYF. The DNA for the CDR3 is TGTGCCAGCAGTCCCGGGACAGGCGCCTACGAGCAGTACTTC.

V gene TRBV19 combines with J gene TRBJ1-5; a possible D gene is TRBD1 (5 bases). The CDR3 is 13 residues long. Germline assignment: CDR1 LNHDA and CDR2 SQIVND (reference sequence). The ends were cut back, 3 bases at V and 6 bases at J, with 9 bases in the middle. The CDR3 DNA follows: TGTGCCAGTAGTATCAGGGTTGCTCAGCCCCAGCATTTT. Translated: CASSIRVAQPQHF.

J is TRBJ2-3 and V is TRBV10-3; 7 bases align to TRBD2. The junction had 9 bases not matched to a gene; V was cut back by 2 bases and J by 1 base. The length of the CDR3 is 17 residues. The germline CDR1 and CDR2 sequences are ENHRY and SYGVKD. CDR3 loop: CAISEGGSDLRTDTQYF. DNA for the CDR3: TGTGCCATCAGTGAGGGCGGGAGCGACCTACGCACAGATACGCAGTATTTT.

V and J are TRBV5-8 and TRBJ2-2; D unclear. Trimming stripped 2 bases from V and 7 bases from J, with 15 bases between. Germline CDR1 reads SGHTS; CDR2 reads YDEGEE. The CDR3 sequence is 15 residues long. The CDR3 loop reads CASSFPGSAGGELFF. CDR3 DNA sequence: TGTGCCAGCAGCTTTCCCGGATCTGCAGGCGGGGAGCTGTTTTTT.

This clone showed up just once. The CDR3 protein is CASSLVVFSTGELFF. CDR3 coding DNA: TGTGCCAGCAGCTTAGTAGTCTTTTCGACAGGGGAGCTGTTTTTT. The chain carries TRBV11-2 and TRBJ2-2, with D unresolved. Germline CDR1 SGHAT, CDR2 FQNNGV. V was cut by 1 base and J by 8 bases, with 14 bases left in between. CDR3 length: 15 amino acids.

This clone was seen more than once but under ten times. The J gene is TRBJ1-2, the V gene TRBV29-1; D possibly corresponds to TRBD1 (6 bases). CDR1 is SQVTM and CDR2 is ANQGSEA in the germline V gene. CDR3 length: 13 amino acids. V was trimmed by 4 bases and J by 3 bases, leaving 12 bases between them. CDR3 amino acids: CSVVQGTDYGYTF. The DNA of the CDR3 is TGCAGCGTTGTACAGGGCACGGACTATGGCTACACCTTC.

As concerns this clone: The junction and the germline gene differ at one end; a read error may be behind it. The chain links TRBV6-2 or TRBV6-3 to TRBJ1-5, with a weak D call TRBD1 (6 bases). The CDR3 runs to 14 residues. Germline CDR1 is MNHEY and CDR2 is SVGEGT. CDR3 in DNA: TGTGCCAGCAGTCCCCAGGGGTACGGTCAGTCCCAGCATTTT. Its translation: CASSPQGYGQSQHF.

The V call is TRBV7-2, the J call TRBJ2-1, with D perhaps TRBD1 (5 bases). CDR1 and CDR2 (germline): SGHTA, FQGNSA. This CDR3 region has 17 residues. V shed 3 bases and J shed 0 bases, with 15 bases lying between them. CDR3 amino acids: CASSFYSGPLSYNEQFF. CDR3 nucleotide sequence: TGTGCCAGCAGCTTTTATTCAGGGCCCCTCTCCTACAATGAGCAGTTCTTC.

Many counts were recorded for this clone. This rearrangement joins TRBV24-1 to TRBJ2-3, with TRBD1 matching 12 bases. CDR1 KGHDR and CDR2 SFDVKD come from the germline V gene. The junction had 9 bases not matched to a gene; V was cut back by 3 bases and J by 3 bases. The CDR3 covers 18 residues. The CDR3 DNA reads as TGTGCCACCAGTGATCCCCGTGGGACAGGGGGCGTAACAGATACGCAGTATTTT. Amino acids: CATSDPRGTGGVTDTQYF.

This chain uses TRBV7-2 with TRBJ2-2; 14 bases match TRBD2. CDR1 is SGHTA and CDR2 is FQGNSA in the germline V gene. The CDR3 is made up of 16 amino acids. Trimming cost V 5 bases and J 5 bases; bases outside gene matches: 4. The chain's CDR3 is CASSTGLAGGTGELFF. The CDR3 DNA is TGTGCCAGCAGCACTGGACTAGCGGGGGGTACCGGGGAGCTGTTTTTT.

The chain is built from TRBV18 and TRBJ1-5; 7 bases align to TRBD1. J was trimmed by 2 bases and V by 6 bases; bases with no gene match: 4. This CDR3 is 14 amino acids long. The germline V gene encodes CDR1 KGHSH and CDR2 LQKENI. CDR3 amino acids: CASSPGQGNQPQHF. CDR3 nucleotide sequence: TGTGCCAGCTCTCCTGGACAGGGCAATCAGCCCCAGCATTTT.

V usage is TRBV7-9 and J usage is TRBJ2-7; 7 bases match TRBD1. The CDR3 totals 15 residues. Germline-derived CDR1 and CDR2 are SEHNR and FQNEAQ (reference sequence). The ends lost 1 base at V and 3 bases at J; junction bases unmatched: 6. The chain's CDR3 is CASSLGGRGFYEQYF. In DNA, the CDR3 is TGTGCCAGCAGCTTAGGGGGCAGGGGGTTCTACGAGCAGTACTTC.